These T cell receptor beta chains were read from a single sample in a study of identifying expanded T cells in peripheral blood. TCRdb's copy holds only in-frame clones and misses some; the assay was immunoSEQ multiplex PCR. The sample includes 90,000 to 120,000 clones, around 88% of them seen just once. Sequenced sample: blood. Every receptor here comes from a person between 18 and 75 years old in good health. Each CDR3 is given with its conserved first and last residue. Fields, in order: D gene, V gene, clone size, J gene, CDR3 DNA, CDR3 protein. The D gene is left open where the match is weak. A clone size is listed for some rows: how often the clone was seen (once, few, many), or a class if it is expanded.

TRBD1	TRBV27	NA	TRBJ2-7	TGTGCCAGCAGTTTATCCGCTGCCGGGACAGGGAGTATATACTTC	CASSLSAAGTGSIYF
NA	TRBV14	NA	TRBJ1-1	TGTGCCAGCAGCCAAGGGTTGGACACTGAAGCTTTCTTT	CASSQGLDTEAFF
NA	TRBV5-1	NA	TRBJ2-5	TGCGCCAGCAGCTTGGCAGAGACCCAGTACTTC	CASSLAETQYF
TRBD2	TRBV7-6	NA	TRBJ2-3	TGTGCCAGCAGCCCCACGGGGGGGGCAGATACGCAGTATTTT	CASSPTGGADTQYF
NA	TRBV2	NA	TRBJ2-6	TGTGCCAGCAGTGGGACAGACGACTCTGGGGCCAACGTCCTGACTTTC	CASSGTDDSGANVLTF
NA	TRBV4-3	once	TRBJ2-5	TGCGCCAGCAGCCAGGGGCAGGTTCTAGGTGCAGAGACCCAGTACTTC	CASSQGQVLGAETQYF
TRBD1	TRBV4-1	few	TRBJ1-6	TGCGCCAGCAGCCAAGATCAGGGGGCAGGGTCCCTCCACTTT	CASSQDQGAGSLHF
TRBD1	TRBV28	NA	TRBJ1-1	TGTGCCAGCAGACGCACAGGGGGCACGGGCACTGAAGCTTTCTTT	CASRRTGGTGTEAFF
NA	TRBV9	NA	TRBJ2-3	TGTGCCAGCAGCGTATTAGGATCCGATACGCAGTATTTT	CASSVLGSDTQYF
TRBD1	TRBV28	NA	TRBJ2-3	TGTGCCAGCCCTCCGGCGTGGGACAGTCCAGATACGCAGTATTTT	CASPPAWDSPDTQYF
TRBD2	TRBV18	NA	TRBJ2-5	TGTGCCAGCTCACTTCCTTCTGGGACGGCGGGGGTAGAGACCCAGTACTTC	CASSLPSGTAGVETQYF
NA	TRBV7-8	few	TRBJ1-1	TGTGCCAGCACCCCACAGAGAAACACTGAAGCTTTCTTT	CASTPQRNTEAFF
TRBD1	TRBV27	NA	TRBJ2-7	TGTGCCAGCAGTTTCGACAGGGGGGAGAGCCCATACGAGCAGTACTTC	CASSFDRGESPYEQYF
NA	TRBV5-4	once	TRBJ1-1	TGTGCCAGCAGCCAAGTCGGGGGTTCCACTGAAGCTTTCTTT	CASSQVGGSTEAFF
NA	TRBV7-2	NA	TRBJ1-1	TGTGCCAGCAGCTTAACAACCCTCAGGTCGGAAGCTTTCTTT	CASSLTTLRSEAFF
NA	TRBV12-5	once	TRBJ1-5	TGTGCTAGTGCCGTTGGCTCTAGGAGCAATCAGCCCCAGCATTTT	CASAVGSRSNQPQHF
NA	TRBV19	NA	TRBJ2-6	TGTGCCAGTCAGCTTCGGGCTAGCTCTGGGGCCAACGTCCTGACTTTC	CASQLRASSGANVLTF
NA	TRBV7-2	NA	TRBJ1-6	TGTGCCAGCAGTCCTAAATACGGCATGAATAATTCACCCCTCCACTTT	CASSPKYGMNNSPLHF
NA	TRBV29-1	few	TRBJ1-1	TGCAGCGTTGAGGGTCGCCGGTTCAGGGAGAAAACTGAAGCTTTCTTT	CSVEGRRFREKTEAFF
NA	TRBV21-1	NA	TRBJ1-1	TGTGCCAGCAGCGGGGGTTTCTTT	CASSGGFF